The rows below give T cell receptor beta chains drawn from one sample of a study of blood T cell repertoires in COVID-19. Generated by immunoSEQ multiplex PCR, the TCRdb table keeps only in-frame clones and is missing some. The sample gives roughly 160,000 clones, more than 65% of which show up once; 15% to 20% is in the top ten. Material for sequencing was PBMCs or T cells enriched from blood (not recorded which). These receptors all come from a man aged 55 to 70 who had recovered from COVID-19. Both conserved end residues are part of each CDR3. Clone size, where shown, is once, few, many, or a class for clones that have expanded.

v_gene: TRBV7-3
abundance: NA
CDR3aa: CASTVSGSSTDTQYF

v_gene: TRBV7-6
abundance: few
CDR3aa: CASSLRNRGPYEQYF

v_gene: TRBV7-3
abundance: NA
CDR3aa: CASSLRTRGAGTQYF

v_gene: TRBV28
abundance: NA
CDR3aa: CASSLFGTNYEQYF

v_gene: TRBV13
abundance: few
CDR3aa: CASSLVSQEQFF

v_gene: TRBV2
abundance: NA
CDR3aa: CASSEGRSLNQPQHF

v_gene: TRBV7-8
abundance: NA
CDR3aa: CASSLARQGLGYTF

v_gene: TRBV7-2
abundance: once
CDR3aa: CASSLTGTPFNEKLFF

v_gene: TRBV11-2
abundance: NA
CDR3aa: CASSLERTGGQGYTF

v_gene: TRBV7-9
abundance: NA
CDR3aa: CASSLAGGKNNEQFF

v_gene: TRBV9
abundance: NA
CDR3aa: CASSGRGLAVNEQFF

v_gene: TRBV6-5
abundance: NA
CDR3aa: CASSSAPGSGANVLTF

v_gene: TRBV5-1
abundance: many
CDR3aa: CASSLEAGAAGELFF

v_gene: TRBV5-4
abundance: once
CDR3aa: CASSMSGGAEDTQYF

v_gene: TRBV7-9
abundance: NA
CDR3aa: CASSQAGDGYEQYF

v_gene: TRBV3-1/TRBV3-2
abundance: NA
CDR3aa: CASSQARAYGYTF

v_gene: TRBV21-1
abundance: once
CDR3aa: CASSKRISGRANTGELFF

v_gene: TRBV14
abundance: NA
CDR3aa: CASSLLGASPLHF

v_gene: TRBV13
abundance: NA
CDR3aa: CASSHRLDTSYEQYF

v_gene: TRBV5-8
abundance: NA
CDR3aa: CASSLETAISYEQYF

v_gene: TRBV5-1
abundance: once
CDR3aa: CASSLLVRDRVGYGYTF

v_gene: TRBV6-5
abundance: NA
CDR3aa: CASSPGQGFDGYTF

v_gene: TRBV25-1
abundance: NA
CDR3aa: CASGTGRNYEQYF

v_gene: TRBV7-8
abundance: once
CDR3aa: CASSELGDFRRQYF

v_gene: TRBV5-1
abundance: NA
CDR3aa: CASSHGDRSYEQYF

v_gene: TRBV9
abundance: NA
CDR3aa: CASSVEDRGIMYGYTF

v_gene: TRBV6-5
abundance: NA
CDR3aa: CASSLNRGSVTEAFF

v_gene: TRBV2
abundance: NA
CDR3aa: CASKFGQGARQPQHF

v_gene: TRBV28
abundance: NA
CDR3aa: CASSLSRGYNQPQHF

v_gene: TRBV3-1/TRBV3-2
abundance: NA
CDR3aa: CASSQFLNYGYTF

v_gene: TRBV11-2
abundance: NA
CDR3aa: CASSLAPPPGETQYF

v_gene: TRBV28
abundance: NA
CDR3aa: CASSSGMNYGYTF

v_gene: TRBV10-2
abundance: NA
CDR3aa: CASSDWDRDTDTQYF

v_gene: TRBV6-1
abundance: few
CDR3aa: CASSEGGQLNEKLFF

v_gene: TRBV5-4
abundance: few
CDR3aa: CASSLQGAIYEQYF

v_gene: TRBV5-1
abundance: NA
CDR3aa: CASSLGSGTYNEQFF

v_gene: TRBV2
abundance: NA
CDR3aa: CASSQGSSNNQPQHF

v_gene: TRBV29-1
abundance: NA
CDR3aa: CSVGQGLDYGYTF